This TCR beta chain was retrieved from a study of OX40 agonist ivuxolimab in advanced cancers. About the investigation overall: Ivuxolimab, which targeted the costimulatory receptor OX40 (CD134), was an agonistic, fully human IgG2 monoclonal antibody. Intravenous ivuxolimab was administered to patients every 2 weeks at six dose levels: 0.01, 0.1, 0.3, 1.5, 3 and 10 mg/kg. Of the approximately 50 patients in dose escalation, around 20 had hepatocellular carcinoma, some 15 had melanoma, 9 had renal cell carcinoma and 9 had head and neck cancer. In the dose-escalation cohort, around four fifths of patients were male, and the mean age was approximately 60 years, with a range of roughly 20 to 79. Prior anti-PD-1, anti-PD-L1 or anti-CTLA-4 therapy was permitted, and approximately 40% of dose-escalation patients had received checkpoint inhibitors. Partial responses occurred in three dose-escalation patients: two with cutaneous melanoma and one with hepatocellular carcinoma. The point of sequencing TCRbeta in the periphery was to test whether ivuxolimab changed TCR sequence diversity and drove clonal T-cell expansion. The paper covers the monotherapy dose-escalation part of the phase I ivuxolimab trial, which included N of about 50 patients.

The CDR3 runs 12 amino acids, cysteine and phenylalanine included. The read is trimmed to its CDR3 DNA, 36 bases read in frame from base 1. V is pared back by 7 bases and J by 3 bases, with 10 bases lying between the germline termini. Based on the germline V gene, the CDR1 and CDR2 sequences are MRHNA and SNTAGT. Overall study outcomes, separate from this receptor: At doses of 0.1 to 3.0 mg/kg, clonal expansion of both CD4+ and CD8+ blood T cells was observed from baseline to week 6. Low levels of normalized T-cell clonal expansion were also shown by some nonresponding patients. The antigen specificity of the peripheral T cells that underwent clonal expansion was not determined. Partial responders in the 0.1-3.0 mg/kg groups had among the lowest normalized peripheral clonal expansion, especially among CD8+ T cells. After ivuxolimab, expanded clones were on average more numerous among CD8+ T cells than among CD4+ T cells.

The trial excluded patients who had a history of autoimmune disease or were on systemic immunosuppression. Peripheral blood for TCR sequencing was drawn from every dose cohort at baseline, at cycle 4 day 1 and at cycle 7 day 1. Samples came from an open-label, multicenter, first-in-human phase I dose-escalation trial of ivuxolimab. Adults with locally advanced or metastatic melanoma, renal cell, hepatocellular, or head and neck squamous cell carcinoma were enrolled in the trial. Before TCR sequencing, CD4+ and CD8+ T cells were separately sorted from peripheral blood. About this clone: There is no known antigen for this receptor. Per-base quality was not reported, and no clone a single base away is much larger than it.

Genomic DNA was extracted from sorted cells for sequencing of the TCRbeta CDR3 region. The immunoSEQ Assay was used for sequencing of TCRbeta CDR3 regions. TCRdb stores this immuneACCESS table with in-frame sequences only. Part of the clones is absent; in the studies checked, under half of the shortfall reflects unresolved V genes, and no reason is known for the rest. The sample contains 70,000 to 95,000 clones, about 91% of them found a single time. More than 0.5% of the sample lies in the top ten. The starting material was CD4+ or CD8+ T cells sorted from blood, obtained in a trial of the OX40 agonist ivuxolimab. The sequence is built from TRBV6-4 and TRBJ2-7; there is no confident call for the D gene. This TCR derives from an adult with an advanced solid tumor such as melanoma, head and neck, liver or kidney cancer. The nucleotide sequence reads TGTGCCAGCACAGGATCTTACTACGAGCAGTACTTC. The translation is CASTGSYYEQYF.